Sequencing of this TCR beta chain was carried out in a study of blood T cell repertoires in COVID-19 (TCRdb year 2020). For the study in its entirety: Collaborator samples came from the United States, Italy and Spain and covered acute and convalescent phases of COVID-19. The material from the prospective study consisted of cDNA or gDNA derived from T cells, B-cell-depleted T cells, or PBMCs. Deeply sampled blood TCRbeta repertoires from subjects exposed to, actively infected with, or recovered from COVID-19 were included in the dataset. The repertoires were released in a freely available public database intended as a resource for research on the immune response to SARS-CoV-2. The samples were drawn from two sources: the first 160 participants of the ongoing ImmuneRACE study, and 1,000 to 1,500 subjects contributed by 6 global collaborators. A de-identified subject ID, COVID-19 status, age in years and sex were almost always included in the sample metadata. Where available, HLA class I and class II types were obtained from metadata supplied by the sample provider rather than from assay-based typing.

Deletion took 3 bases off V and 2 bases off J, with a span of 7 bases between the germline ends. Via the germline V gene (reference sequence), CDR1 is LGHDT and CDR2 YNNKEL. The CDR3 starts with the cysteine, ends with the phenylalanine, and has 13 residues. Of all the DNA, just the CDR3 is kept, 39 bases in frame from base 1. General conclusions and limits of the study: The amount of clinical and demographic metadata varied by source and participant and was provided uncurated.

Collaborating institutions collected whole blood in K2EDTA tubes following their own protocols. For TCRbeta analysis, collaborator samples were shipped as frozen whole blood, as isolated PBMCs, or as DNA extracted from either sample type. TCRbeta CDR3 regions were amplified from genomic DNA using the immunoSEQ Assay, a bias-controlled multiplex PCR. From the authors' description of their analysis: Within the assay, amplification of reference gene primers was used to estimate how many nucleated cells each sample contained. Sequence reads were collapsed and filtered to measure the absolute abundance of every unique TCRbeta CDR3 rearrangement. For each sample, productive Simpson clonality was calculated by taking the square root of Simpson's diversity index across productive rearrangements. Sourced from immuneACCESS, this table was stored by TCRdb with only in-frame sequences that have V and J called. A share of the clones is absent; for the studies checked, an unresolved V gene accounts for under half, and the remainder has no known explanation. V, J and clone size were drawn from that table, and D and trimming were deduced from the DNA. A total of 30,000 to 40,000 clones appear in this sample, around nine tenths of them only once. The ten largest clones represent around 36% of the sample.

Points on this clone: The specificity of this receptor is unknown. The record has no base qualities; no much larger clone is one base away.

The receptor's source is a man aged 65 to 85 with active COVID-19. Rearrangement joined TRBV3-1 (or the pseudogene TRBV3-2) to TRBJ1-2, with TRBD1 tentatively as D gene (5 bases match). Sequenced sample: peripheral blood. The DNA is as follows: TGTGCCAGCAGCCACGACAGAAACTATGGCTACACCTTC. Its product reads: CASSHDRNYGYTF.